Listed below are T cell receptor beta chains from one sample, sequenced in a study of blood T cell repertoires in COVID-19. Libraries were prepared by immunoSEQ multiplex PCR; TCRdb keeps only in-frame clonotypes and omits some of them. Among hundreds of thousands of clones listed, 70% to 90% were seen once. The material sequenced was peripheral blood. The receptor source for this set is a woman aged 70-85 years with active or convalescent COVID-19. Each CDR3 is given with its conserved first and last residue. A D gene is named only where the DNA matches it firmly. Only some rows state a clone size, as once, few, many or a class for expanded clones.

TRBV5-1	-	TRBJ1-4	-	CASSLTATNEKLFF	TGCGCCAGCAGCTTGACTGCAACTAATGAAAAACTGTTTTTT
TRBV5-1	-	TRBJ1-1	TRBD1	CASSSRPGTGEAFF	TGCGCCAGCAGCTCCAGACCCGGGACAGGGGAAGCTTTCTTT
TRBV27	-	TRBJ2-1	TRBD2	CASSFFQLTSGSEQFF	TGTGCCAGCAGTTTTTTTCAACTGACTAGCGGGAGTGAGCAGTTCTTC
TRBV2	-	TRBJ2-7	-	CASSEGEGSGSYEQYF	TGTGCCAGCAGTGAAGGCGAGGGTTCGGGCTCCTACGAGCAGTACTTC
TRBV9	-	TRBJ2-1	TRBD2	CASSGSRGGFNEQFF	TGTGCCAGCAGCGGTAGTCGGGGGGGCTTCAATGAGCAGTTCTTC
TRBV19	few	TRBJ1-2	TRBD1	CATRDREYYGYTF	TGTGCCACTCGGGACAGGGAGTACTATGGCTACACCTTC
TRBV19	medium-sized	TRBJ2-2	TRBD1	CASKDRGTGELFF	TGTGCCAGTAAGGACAGGGGCACCGGGGAGCTGTTTTTT
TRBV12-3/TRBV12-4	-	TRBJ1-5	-	CASTVGGEQPQHF	TGTGCCAGCACGGTCGGGGGGGAACAGCCCCAGCATTTT
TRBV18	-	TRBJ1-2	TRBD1	CASSPNPTGGDGYTF	TGTGCCAGCTCACCAAACCCGACAGGGGGTGATGGCTACACCTTC
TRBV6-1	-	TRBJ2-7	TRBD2	CASSEPGTSGYEQYF	TGTGCCAGCAGTGAGCCCGGGACTAGCGGATACGAGCAGTACTTC
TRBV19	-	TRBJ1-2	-	CASSPTGFVGGYTF	TGTGCCAGTAGCCCCACAGGGTTCGTCGGTGGCTACACCTTC
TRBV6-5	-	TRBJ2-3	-	CASSSWGPQDTQYF	TGTGCCAGCAGTTCTTGGGGCCCCCAGGATACGCAGTATTTT
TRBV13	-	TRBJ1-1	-	CASSLRGAAFF	TGTGCCAGCAGCTTAAGAGGAGCAGCTTTCTTT
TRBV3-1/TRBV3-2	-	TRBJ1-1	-	CASSPQQTVLEAFF	TGTGCCAGCAGCCCGCAACAGACAGTCCTCGAAGCTTTCTTT
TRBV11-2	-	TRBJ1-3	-	CASSLDEGMGNTIYF	TGTGCCAGCAGCTTAGACGAGGGAATGGGAAACACCATATATTTT
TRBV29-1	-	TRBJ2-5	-	CSVVPGGRETQYF	TGCAGCGTCGTCCCGGGGGGCCGGGAGACCCAGTACTTC
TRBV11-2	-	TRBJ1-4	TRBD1	CASSLGQGRGKLFF	TGTGCCAGCAGCTTAGGACAGGGGCGCGGAAAACTGTTTTTT
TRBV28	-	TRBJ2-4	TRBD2	CASSLWSSGRAGAKNIQYF	TGTGCCAGCAGTTTATGGTCTAGCGGGAGGGCCGGGGCCAAAAACATTCAGTACTTC
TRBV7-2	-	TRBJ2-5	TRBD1	CASSFSRGQETQYF	TGTGCCAGCAGCTTTAGCAGGGGGCAAGAGACCCAGTACTTC
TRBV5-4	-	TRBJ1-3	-	CASSYGQRGNTIYF	TGTGCCAGCAGCTACGGACAGCGAGGAAACACCATATATTTT
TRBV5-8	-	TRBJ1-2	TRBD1	CASSRTGGTNYGYTF	TGTGCCAGCAGCCGAACAGGGGGTACTAACTATGGCTACACCTTC
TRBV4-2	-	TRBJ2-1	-	CASSQDRRGEQFF	TGTGCCAGCAGCCAAGATCGGCGAGGAGAGCAGTTCTTC